The rows below give T cell receptor beta chains drawn from one sample of a study of cytomegalovirus exposure and HLA in healthy donors. The assay was immunoSEQ multiplex PCR, and TCRdb's table has in-frame clones only and misses some. The table shows fewer than 150,000 clones, with almost 90% occurring only once. The sequenced sample consisted of PBMCs. The receptor source for this set is a man aged 25-45 years in good health and CMV-seronegative. Each CDR3 is given with its conserved first and last residue. Each record gives: clone size, D gene, J gene, V gene, CDR3 protein, CDR3 DNA. A D gene is named only where the DNA matches it firmly. Part of the rows lack a size; the others show once, few, many or a class for expanded clones.

NA	TRBD1	TRBJ1-4	TRBV6-4	CASSTTGGTNEKLFF	TGTGCCAGCAGTACAACAGGGGGGACTAATGAAAAACTGTTTTTT
NA	NA	TRBJ1-1	TRBV7-9	CASSLLLRGTEAFF	TGTGCCAGCAGCTTACTTCTAAGGGGAACTGAAGCTTTCTTT
NA	NA	TRBJ1-1	TRBV11-2	CASSLFSRGGHTEAFF	TGTGCCAGCAGCTTATTTTCCAGAGGGGGTCACACTGAAGCTTTCTTT
NA	TRBD2	TRBJ2-5	TRBV5-1	CASSLVPSGSGETQYF	TGCGCCAGCAGCTTGGTTCCTAGCGGGAGCGGAGAGACCCAGTACTTC
NA	NA	TRBJ1-1	TRBV2	CASSEASAGSTEAFF	TGTGCCAGCAGTGAAGCGTCAGCGGGCAGCACTGAAGCTTTCTTT
NA	NA	TRBJ2-7	TRBV2	CASSGGQGYEQYF	TGTGCCAGCAGTGGGGGGCAGGGATACGAGCAGTACTTC
NA	NA	TRBJ1-5	TRBV7-9	CASSLVGASNQPQHF	TGTGCCAGCAGCTTAGTGGGGGCTAGCAATCAGCCCCAGCATTTT
NA	NA	TRBJ1-1	TRBV14	CASSQEGQGWEAFF	TGTGCCAGCAGCCAAGAGGGCCAGGGCTGGGAAGCTTTCTTT
NA	TRBD2	TRBJ2-7	TRBV7-2	CASSLGLAAYEQYF	TGTGCCAGCAGCCTGGGGCTAGCGGCCTACGAGCAGTACTTC
NA	TRBD1	TRBJ1-5	TRBV6-5	CASRLTGIQPQHF	TGTGCCAGCAGATTGACAGGGATTCAGCCCCAGCATTTT
NA	NA	TRBJ2-2	TRBV2	CASSVQDTGELFF	TGTGCCAGCAGTGTACAGGACACCGGGGAGCTGTTTTTT
NA	NA	TRBJ1-1	TRBV29-1	CSVGGRGTEAFF	TGCAGCGTCGGTGGTAGGGGGACTGAAGCTTTCTTT
NA	NA	TRBJ1-4	TRBV6-5	CASSLSPREKLFF	TGTGCCAGCAGCCTAAGCCCCCGGGAAAAACTGTTTTTT
NA	NA	TRBJ2-1	TRBV5-1	CASSFLADYNEQFF	TGCGCCAGCAGCTTTTTAGCGGATTACAATGAGCAGTTCTTC
NA	NA	TRBJ1-2	TRBV19	CASSGRDTGGYTF	TGTGCCAGTAGTGGCAGGGACACGGGGGGCTACACCTTC
NA	NA	TRBJ2-7	TRBV6-6	CASSEGKAYEQYF	TGTGCCAGCTCAGAGGGAAAAGCCTACGAGCAGTACTTC
once	NA	TRBJ2-3	TRBV23-1	CASSRGTDTQYF	TGCGCCAGCAGTCGAGGCACAGATACGCAGTATTTT
NA	NA	TRBJ1-4	TRBV18	CASSFSGPNEKLFF	TGTGCCAGCTCCTTTTCAGGTCCTAATGAAAAACTGTTTTTT
NA	TRBD2	TRBJ2-3	TRBV5-1	CASSPVAGVRDTQYF	TGCGCCAGCAGCCCCGTAGCGGGAGTTCGAGATACGCAGTATTTT
NA	NA	TRBJ1-6	TRBV4-3	CASSQVGLGDSPLHF	TGCGCCAGCAGCCAAGTGGGACTAGGCGATTCACCCCTCCACTTT
NA	TRBD2	TRBJ2-1	TRBV29-1	CSSQGLASGSNEQFF	TGCAGCTCGCAGGGCCTAGCTAGCGGGAGCAATGAGCAGTTCTTC
NA	TRBD1	TRBJ2-1	TRBV5-1	CASQPGQGYNEQFF	TGCGCCAGTCAGCCGGGACAGGGTTACAATGAGCAGTTCTTC
NA	NA	TRBJ1-1	TRBV19	CASSRGGLGTEAFF	TGTGCCAGCTCTCGCGGGGGGCTGGGCACTGAAGCTTTCTTT
NA	NA	TRBJ1-3	TRBV2	CASSGQGNTIYF	TGTGCCAGCAGTGGACAGGGAAACACCATATATTTT
NA	NA	TRBJ2-5	TRBV25-1	CASTNLYQETQYF	TGTGCCAGCACCAATTTGTACCAAGAGACCCAGTACTTC
NA	NA	TRBJ2-7	TRBV29-1	CSVETEGLYEQYF	TGCAGCGTTGAGACGGAGGGACTCTACGAGCAGTACTTC
NA	NA	TRBJ2-1	TRBV7-2	CASRFATSLFF	TGTGCCAGCAGATTTGCAACTAGTCTCTTCTTC
once	NA	TRBJ2-7	TRBV18	CASSAGLNYEQYF	TGTGCCAGCTCAGCCGGACTAAACTACGAGCAGTACTTC
NA	TRBD2	TRBJ2-1	TRBV5-1	CASSLALAGDYNEQFF	TGCGCCAGCAGCTTGGCCTTAGCGGGAGACTACAATGAGCAGTTCTTC
NA	TRBD1	TRBJ2-7	TRBV28	CASKGAEEQYF	TGTGCCAGCAAGGGGGCGGAAGAGCAGTACTTC
once	NA	TRBJ1-2	TRBV7-9	CASSPRTPLGGYGYTF	TGTGCCAGCAGCCCCCGGACCCCGCTCGGAGGCTATGGCTACACCTTC
NA	TRBD2	TRBJ2-1	TRBV7-8	CASSSPSSGNYNEQFF	TGTGCCAGCAGCTCCCCCTCTAGCGGAAATTACAATGAGCAGTTCTTC
NA	NA	TRBJ1-5	TRBV7-2	CASSLEGQPQHF	TGTGCCAGCAGCTTAGAGGGGCAGCCCCAGCATTTT
NA	NA	TRBJ1-2	TRBV7-3	CASSFQGDGYTF	TGTGCCAGCAGCTTTCAAGGGGATGGCTACACCTTC
NA	TRBD1	TRBJ2-4	TRBV27	CASSGGTGVRNIQYF	TGTGCCAGCAGTGGGGGGACAGGGGTGAGGAACATTCAGTACTTC
NA	NA	TRBJ2-1	TRBV7-3	CASSLYGQGRSNEQFF	TGTGCCAGCAGCTTATACGGTCAGGGGAGATCCAATGAGCAGTTCTTC
NA	NA	TRBJ2-1	TRBV14	CASSRGTGTPTYNEQFF	TGTGCCAGCAGCCGCGGAACCGGGACTCCGACCTACAATGAGCAGTTCTTC
NA	NA	TRBJ1-5	TRBV12-5	CASGFDSQPQHF	TGTGCTAGTGGTTTTGACAGTCAGCCCCAGCATTTT
NA	TRBD2	TRBJ2-1	TRBV6-4	CASSDNWGRAQFF	TGTGCCAGCAGTGACAATTGGGGGAGGGCCCAGTTCTTC
NA	TRBD1	TRBJ1-5	TRBV10-3	CAISDRGVGQPQHF	TGTGCCATCAGCGACAGGGGGGTGGGACAGCCCCAGCATTTT
once	NA	TRBJ2-6	TRBV9	CASSVVSTKLAGANVLTF	TGTGCCAGCAGCGTAGTCTCGACTAAACTTGCTGGGGCCAACGTCCTGACTTTC
NA	NA	TRBJ1-5	TRBV5-1	CASRHPIRVQYFNQPQHF	TGCGCCAGCAGACACCCAATCAGGGTCCAATACTTCAATCAGCCCCAGCATTTT
NA	NA	TRBJ2-2	TRBV6-5	CASSYGSWSPGELFF	TGTGCCAGCAGTTACGGCTCATGGTCTCCCGGGGAGCTGTTTTTT
NA	TRBD2	TRBJ2-4	TRBV19	CASSWAGGVIQYF	TGTGCCAGTAGTTGGGCGGGAGGGGTCATTCAGTACTTC
few	TRBD2	TRBJ2-7	TRBV7-8	CASSLGASGTYEQYF	TGTGCCAGCAGCTTAGGGGCTAGCGGGACCTACGAGCAGTACTTC
NA	TRBD1	TRBJ2-1	TRBV28	CASGQGANEQFF	TGTGCCAGCGGACAGGGGGCAAATGAGCAGTTCTTC
NA	TRBD1	TRBJ1-1	TRBV19	CASREDRVAEAFF	TGTGCCAGTAGAGAGGACAGGGTGGCTGAAGCTTTCTTT
NA	TRBD2	TRBJ2-3	TRBV19	CASSIDLFAGLAASTDTQYF	TGTGCCAGTAGTATAGATCTATTTGCGGGACTAGCGGCTAGCACAGATACGCAGTATTTT